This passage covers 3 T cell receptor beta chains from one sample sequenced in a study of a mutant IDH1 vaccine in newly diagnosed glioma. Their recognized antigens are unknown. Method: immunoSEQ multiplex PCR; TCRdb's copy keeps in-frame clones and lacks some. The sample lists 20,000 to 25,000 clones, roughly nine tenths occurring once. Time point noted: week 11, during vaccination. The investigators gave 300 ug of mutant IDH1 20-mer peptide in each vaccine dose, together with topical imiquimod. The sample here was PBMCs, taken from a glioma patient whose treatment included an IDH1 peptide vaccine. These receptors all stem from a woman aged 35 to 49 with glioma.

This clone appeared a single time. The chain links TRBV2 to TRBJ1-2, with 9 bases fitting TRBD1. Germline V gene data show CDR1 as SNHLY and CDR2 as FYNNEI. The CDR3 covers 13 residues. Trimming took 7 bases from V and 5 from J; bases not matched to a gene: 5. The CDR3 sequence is CASTYGTGYGYTF. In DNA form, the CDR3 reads TGTGCCAGCACCTACGGGACAGGGTATGGCTACACCTTC.

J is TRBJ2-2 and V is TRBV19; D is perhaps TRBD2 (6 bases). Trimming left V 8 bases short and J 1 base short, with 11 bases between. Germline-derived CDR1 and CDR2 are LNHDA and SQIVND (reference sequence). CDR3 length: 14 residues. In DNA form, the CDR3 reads TGTGCCAGTGCGGGACCGATGAACACCGGGGAGCTGTTTTTT. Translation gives CASAGPMNTGELFF.

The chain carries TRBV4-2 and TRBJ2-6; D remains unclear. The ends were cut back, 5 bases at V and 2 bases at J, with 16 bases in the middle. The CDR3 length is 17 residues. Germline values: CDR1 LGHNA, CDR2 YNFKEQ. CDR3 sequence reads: CASSGANRSPGANVLTF. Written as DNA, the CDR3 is TGTGCCAGCAGCGGAGCGAATCGGAGCCCTGGGGCCAACGTCCTGACTTTC.